This TCR beta chain emerged from a study of human T cells and chemical hapten exposure (dated by TCRdb to the early 2020s). Looking at the study overall: For sensitization, 2% DPC in acetone was applied to an approximately 2 cm by approximately 2 cm area of upper inner arm skin. Twenty-nine alopecia patients provided blood for TCR sequencing at one to four time points (pre-sensitization, 2, 6 and 24 weeks). Weekly therapeutic DPC doses were additionally applied to the scalp of patients throughout the approximately 24-week study period. Blood samples were taken from patients before sensitization (week 0) and at 2, 6 and about 24 weeks after DPC sensitization. Patch testing was done on the upper back using Finn chambers containing 0.01% DPC, and results were scored after 6 days according to International Contact Dermatitis Research Group standards. The mostly female patient cohort included alopecia areata with under or over 50% scalp involvement, alopecia totalis and alopecia universalis. The study tracked peripheral blood TCR repertoire changes in vivo during primary and secondary sensitization to the hapten diphenylcyclopropenone (DPC) in alopecia patients. Libraries were combined into a pool for sequencing, and differences in TCR yield between samples came mainly from small differences in library volumes within the pool.

This clonotype was picked up a small number of times. No cognate antigen has been identified for it. Base qualities are not recorded, but no much larger clone differs from it by a single base. The paper's findings and limits, for the study overall: A positive correlation was found between the number of PT1 expanded TCRs and patch test score, with significance reached at thresholds 8, 16 and 32 but not 4. Expanded TCRs formed significantly more large CDR3 similarity clusters than pre-sensitization or healthy control sets, consistent with antigen-driven responses. Repeated subsampling changed both the strength of the expansion versus patch-test correlation and the threshold at which the correlation became significant. DPC sensitization did not change the number of TCRs with a frequency above 1 in 1000, and there was no evidence of changes in global repertoire structure. Because every patient had alopecia, a presumed autoimmune disease, the patients' immune response might differ from that of healthy individuals.

Reading the label with the study, this specimen's time point is: patch test 1, 2 weeks after DPC sensitization. Explained via the paper, the treatment or condition label denotes: therapeutic diphenylcyclopropenone sensitization with weekly scalp DPC. At each patch-test visit, blood was drawn before the patch test was applied. Patients were considered eligible if aged 18 to 70, diagnosed with alopecia and deemed suitable for DPC therapy, and patients were excluded if pregnant. Total RNA was isolated from unfractionated whole blood collected in Tempus Blood RNA tubes. Germline trimming amounts to 5 bases on V and 2 bases on J, with 5 as the count of junction bases outside the gene matches. The CDR3 has 15 amino acids, counting the end cysteine and phenylalanine. Just the 45-base CDR3 DNA is kept, in frame starting at base 1. According to the germline V gene, CDR1 reads SGHVS and CDR2 reads FQNEAQ. The library was built by means of RACE. Reads for this sample came from a NextSeq 500. During library preparation, unique molecular identifiers were attached to individual cDNA molecules so that TCRs could be counted quantitatively and reproducibly. Each blood RNA sample was used to sequence both TCR alpha and TCR beta chains. As for the original processing: Samples had a median of roughly 98,000 TCRs, with a range from 23,224 to 690,600. The Decombinator software suite was used to annotate the V, J and CDR3 of the TCR reads. Every sample was subsampled to the same number of TCRs (28,000) for the PS versus PT1 abundance plots. TCRs were defined as expanded if absent before sensitization and observed at least eight times at the 2-week time point. TCRdb cleaned the public reads at Q25 with fastp, built clones with MiXCR and kept in-frame beta chains. Entries that share a CDR3 protein sequence are merged under the most common genes and DNA. These V and J calls are TCRdb output, not the study's own analysis. A total of fewer than 130,000 distinct CDR3 sequences appear in this sample, 9.5% to 11% of them only once. Of the sample, 3% to 4.5% is held by the ten largest clones.

This chain joins TRBV7-8 to TRBJ2-1; TRBD2 fits 8 bases in the junction. The sample consisted of whole blood, taken in connection with sensitization to the hapten diphenylcyclopropenone (DPC). The TCR sequence derives from a woman in her thirties or forties with alopecia areata. Some clones in this sample may be carry-over from other donors' samples. The encoded CDR3 is CASSPTSGPYNEQFF. The nucleotide sequence is TGTGCCAGCAGCCCCACTAGCGGACCCTACAATGAGCAGTTCTTC. With the rest looked up from the reference TRBV7-8 and TRBJ2-1 genes rather than sequenced, the full variable domain is GAGVSQSPRYKVAKRGQDVALRCDPISGHVSLFWYQQALGQGPEFLTYFQNEAQLDKSGLPSDRFFAERPEGSVSTLKIQRTQQEDSAVYLCASSPTSGPYNEQFFGPGTRLTVL.